This T cell receptor beta chain appears in the sequencing data of a study of cytomegalovirus exposure and HLA in healthy donors. On this clone: Its antigen remains unknown.

Losses at the gene ends were 6 bases for V and 7 bases for J; bases not matched to a gene: 6. Germline V gives CDR1 MDHEN, CDR2 SYDVKM. CDR3 size: 15 residues. Overall study results and limits: A later analysis reportedly found that, within productive TCRs, an Asian-associated ancestry cluster had fewer N-insertions than the mean observed across the roughly 700 donors. Most TCR sequences showed up rarely, but some public TCRs showed up in many donors. A later analysis by the authors found several of the most significant clusters apparently linked to common viral pathogens. Investigators reported approximately 170 TCR beta chains as tied to cytomegalovirus.

With 60 Vbeta and 13 Jbeta primers, the PCR was carried out. Some clones are missing from TCRdb's copy, which holds only in-frame ones; the method was immunoSEQ multiplex PCR. The data hold around 99,000 clones, with approximately 71% observed a single time. The specimen was PBMCs. The TCR originated in a middle-aged man in good health and CMV-seronegative. V usage is TRBV28 and J usage is TRBJ2-2, with 12 bases identical to TRBD1. Written as DNA, the CDR3 is TGTGCCAGCAGCCGGGACAGGGGGCTTGTCGGGGAGCTGTTTTTT. Encoded protein: CASSRDRGLVGELFF.